One sample yielded the 31 T cell receptor beta chains listed below, sequenced in a study of blood T cell repertoires in COVID-19. Clones were read by immunoSEQ multiplex PCR, and TCRdb kept only the in-frame ones, dropping some. The profile covers around 270,000 clones, with 75% to 90% appearing a single time and roughly 1.9% taken by the ten largest. The sample was peripheral blood. Every receptor here comes from a man aged 30-40 years with active or convalescent COVID-19.

The rearrangement links TRBV2 to TRBJ2-1, with 9 bases aligning to TRBD2. In germline, CDR1 is SNHLY, CDR2 FYNNEI. With V trimmed by 6 bases and J by 10 bases, 7 bases remained unmatched. The CDR3 is 13 residues long. The CDR3 sequence is CASSREAGGEQFF. The CDR3 DNA sequence: TGTGCCAGCAGCAGGGAGGCGGGGGGGGAGCAGTTCTTC.

The V and J genes are TRBV19 and TRBJ1-2; 11 nucleotides line up with TRBD1. Germline CDR1 reads LNHDA; CDR2 reads SQIVND (reference sequence). Trimming took 6 bases from V and 8 from J; bases not matched to a gene: 8. This CDR3 has 14 residues. The CDR3 DNA reads as TGTGCCAGTAGCATGGACAGGGGGCTCTGGGGCTACACCTTC. Encoded protein: CASSMDRGLWGYTF.

This clone was picked up a small number of times. The chain combines TRBV7-9 with TRBJ2-3; D uncertain. The germline gives CDR1 SEHNR, CDR2 FQNEAQ (reference sequence). The CDR3 extends over 14 amino acids. The V end lost 2 bases, the J end lost 1 base, and 7 bases lay between the germline ends. CDR3: CASSLSVGTDTQYF. CDR3 nucleotides: TGTGCCAGCAGCTTATCGGTAGGCACAGATACGCAGTATTTT.

V gene TRBV27 combines with J gene TRBJ1-2, with D possibly TRBD1 on 6 matching bases. This CDR3 is built from 13 residues. V dropped 1 base and J dropped 6 bases, with 9 bases sitting between them. In germline, CDR1 is MNHEY, CDR2 SMNVEV (reference sequence). The CDR3: CASSLYRADGYTF. The CDR3 nucleotides are TGTGCCAGCAGTTTATACAGGGCCGATGGCTACACCTTC.

The chain employs TRBV14 and TRBJ2-2, with 10 bases lining up with TRBD2. The CDR3 spans 17 residues. Germline V gene data show CDR1 as SGHDN and CDR2 as FVKESK. The V gene end was trimmed by 4 bases and the J gene end by 5 bases; junction bases not matched to a gene: 10. In DNA form, the CDR3 reads TGTGCCAGCAGCCCCACGGTACTAGCGGGAATTACCGGGGAGCTGTTTTTT. It translates to CASSPTVLAGITGELFF.

This clone has more than one count but fewer than ten. The rearrangement joins TRBV10-3 to TRBJ2-7, with D perhaps TRBD1 (6 bases). Per germline, CDR1 ENHRY and CDR2 SYGVKD. This CDR3 contains 12 residues. V was shortened by 5 bases and J by 4 bases, with 9 bases between the two germline ends. The CDR3 loop reads CAISSQGYEQYF. CDR3 bases: TGTGCCATCAGTTCACAGGGTTACGAGCAGTACTTC.

DNA for the CDR3: TGCAGCTCTGTATTAAGAGACACCGGGGAGCTGTTTTTT. Residues: CSSVLRDTGELFF. The chain has TRBV29-1 and TRBJ2-2; D unresolved. CDR1 SQVTM and CDR2 ANQGSEA come from the germline V gene. This CDR3 contains 13 residues. V was cut by 8 bases and J by 3 bases, with 13 bases left in between.

This chain uses TRBV4-2 with TRBJ2-3; weak D call: TRBD2 (5 bases). CDR3 size: 16 residues. Per the germline V gene, CDR1 is LGHNA and CDR2 is YNFKEQ. V lost 1 base and J lost 0, with 11 bases in between. The CDR3 protein is CASSQGKRSSTDTQYF. CDR3 in DNA: TGTGCCAGCAGCCAAGGAAAGCGGTCGAGCACAGATACGCAGTATTTT.

The chain employs TRBV4-1 and TRBJ2-1; D remains unclear. Germline values: CDR1 MGHRA, CDR2 YSYEKL. Trimming removed 4 bases at V and 7 bases at J, with 11 bases between. CDR3 length: 13 amino acids. CDR3 nucleotides: TGCGCCAGCAGCCGAGAGGAGTGGAATGAGCAGTTCTTC. It codes for CASSREEWNEQFF.

This chain joins TRBV30 and TRBJ2-2; D perhaps matches TRBD1 (5 bases). Germline CDR1 and CDR2: GTSNPN and SVGIG (reference sequence). Trimming pared 0 bases from V and 5 bases from J, leaving 16 bases between. The CDR3 sequence is 16 residues long. CDR3 region: CAWSVVRTRRTGELFF. The DNA of the CDR3 is TGTGCCTGGAGTGTAGTGCGGACACGTCGGACCGGGGAGCTGTTTTTT.

The CDR3 coding sequence is TGCGCCAGCAGCCCCAACTCGGACAGGCACAATGAGCAGTTCTTC. Translated, it gives CASSPNSDRHNEQFF. The V gene is TRBV5-1, the J gene TRBJ2-1; 7 bases line up with TRBD1. The CDR3 is made up of 15 amino acids. The V segment lost 4 bases and the J segment 5 bases; nucleotides outside the gene matches: 9. Per the germline V gene, CDR1 is SGHRS and CDR2 is YFSETQ.

This sequence joins TRBV6-2 or TRBV6-3 and TRBJ2-1, with TRBD2 as a possible D gene (5 bases). Germline V gene sequence: CDR1 MNHEY, CDR2 SVGEGT. The V and J ends lost 5 bases and 8 bases respectively, with 19 bases between them. The CDR3 length is 15 residues. The CDR3: CASSLTGSRFDEQFF. The CDR3 coding sequence is TGTGCCAGCAGTCTCACGGGGAGCCGGTTCGATGAGCAGTTCTTC.

This rearrangement joins TRBV5-6 to TRBJ1-4; D remains unclear. The length of the CDR3 is 16 residues. The germline V and J ends were trimmed by 3 bases and 1 base, with 13 bases remaining between them. Germline V CDR1 and CDR2: SGHDT, YYEEEE. Here the CDR3 DNA reads TGTGCCAGCAGCTCCAGGAATGATGGAACTAATGAAAAACTGTTTTTT. Its protein is CASSSRNDGTNEKLFF.

This chain links TRBV7-9 with TRBJ2-7; TRBD1 matches at 7 bases. The CDR3 runs to 17 residues. Trimming removed 5 bases from V and 3 bases from J; junction bases left unmatched: 16. Germline lookup yields CDR1 SEHNR and CDR2 FQNEAQ (reference sequence). CDR3 bases: TGTGCCAGCAGCACCTCAGCGGACAGGCACTTAGACTACGAGCAGTACTTC. Translation gives CASSTSADRHLDYEQYF.

This clone was detected only a few times. The chain carries TRBV4-3 and TRBJ1-3; tentative D call: TRBD1 (5 bases). Trimming removed 4 bases at V and 3 bases at J, with 16 bases between. Germline V lookup: CDR1 LGHNA, CDR2 YSLEER. CDR3 size: 16 residues. CDR3 residues: CASSLSRIGDGNTIYF. The CDR3 coding sequence is TGCGCCAGCAGCCTCTCCCGCATAGGGGATGGAAACACCATATATTTT.

The chain joins TRBV7-8 to TRBJ1-4; D gene uncertain. V lost 6 bases to trimming and J lost 6 bases, with 20 bases between them. This CDR3 is built from 16 residues. CDR1 is SGHVS, CDR2 FQNEAQ, per germline. The CDR3 sequence is CASRVGRTGEDEKLFF. Written as DNA, the CDR3 is TGTGCCAGCAGAGTGGGCAGGACGGGAGAAGATGAAAAACTGTTTTTT. The full variable domain, in which reference TRBV7-8 and TRBJ1-4 provide the parts outside the CDR3, is GAGVSQSPRYKVAKRGQDVALRCDPISGHVSLFWYQQALGQGPEFLTYFQNEAQLDKSGLPSDRFFAERPEGSVSTLKIQRTQQEDSAVYLCASRVGRTGEDEKLFFGSGTQLSVL.

This clone was seen ten or more times. The chain recombines TRBV29-1 with TRBJ2-7; 7 bases map to TRBD1. The junction had 3 bases not matched to a gene; V was cut back by 4 bases and J by 0 bases. The CDR3 is 13 residues long. Germline CDR1 is SQVTM and CDR2 is ANQGSEA. The CDR3 is CSVGSGGSYEQYF. DNA for the CDR3: TGCAGCGTTGGTTCAGGGGGCTCCTACGAGCAGTACTTC.

This clone was seen a few times. The chain employs TRBV5-1 and TRBJ2-2; no definite D call. Germline CDR1 and CDR2: SGHRS and YFSETQ. The germline V and J ends were trimmed by 0 bases and 6 bases, with 15 bases remaining between them. The CDR3 is 16 amino acids. CDR3 region: CASSLEQPRKAGELFF. In nucleotides, the CDR3 is TGCGCCAGCAGCTTGGAACAGCCAAGAAAGGCCGGGGAGCTGTTTTTT. Using reference TRBV5-1 and TRBJ2-2 for the parts outside the CDR3, the full variable domain is KAGVTQTPRYLIKTRGQQVTLSCSPISGHRSVSWYQQTPGQGLQFLFEYFSETQRNKGNFPGRFSGRQFSNSRSEMNVSTLELGDSALYLCASSLEQPRKAGELFFGEGSRLTVL.

The chain has TRBV7-3 and TRBJ2-3; 8 bases fit TRBD2. Germline V gene lookup returns CDR1 SGHTA and CDR2 FQGTGA. V was pared by 3 bases and J by 0 bases, with 5 bases of the junction left unmatched. The CDR3 runs to 16 residues. The DNA of the CDR3 is TGTGCCAGCAGCTTGGGGGTAGCGGGAAGCACAGATACGCAGTATTTT. Translation: CASSLGVAGSTDTQYF.

The chain recombines TRBV28 with TRBJ2-3; 12 bases map to TRBD2. With V trimmed by 5 bases and J by 3 bases, 3 bases remained unmatched. In germline, CDR1 is MDHEN, CDR2 SYDVKM. CDR3 length equals 15 residues. The CDR3 is CASSTLAGGTDTQYF. For the CDR3, the DNA is TGTGCCAGCAGTACACTAGCGGGGGGTACAGATACGCAGTATTTT. Full variable domain (outside the CDR3, taken from reference TRBV28 and TRBJ2-3): DVKVTQSSRYLVKRTGEKVFLECVQDMDHENMFWYRQDPGLGLRLIYFSYDVKMKEKGDIPEGYSVSREKKERFSLILESASTNQTSMYLCASSTLAGGTDTQYFGPGTRLTVL.

The genes are TRBV5-1 and TRBJ1-1; the D is unclear. The V end lost 0 bases, the J end lost 0 bases, and 6 bases lay between the germline ends. Germline CDR1 reads SGHRS; CDR2 reads YFSETQ. CDR3 length: 14 residues. The CDR3 bases are TGCGCCAGCAGCTTGGTCGCGGTGAACACTGAAGCTTTCTTT. This encodes CASSLVAVNTEAFF. Supplemented by reference TRBV5-1 and TRBJ1-1, the full variable domain reads KAGVTQTPRYLIKTRGQQVTLSCSPISGHRSVSWYQQTPGQGLQFLFEYFSETQRNKGNFPGRFSGRQFSNSRSEMNVSTLELGDSALYLCASSLVAVNTEAFFGQGTRLTVV.

The chain links TRBV10-2 to TRBJ2-3, with 9 nucleotides matching TRBD2. The ends lost 7 bases at V and 2 bases at J; junction bases unmatched: 10. The CDR3 length is 16 residues. Per germline, CDR1 WSHSY and CDR2 SAAADI. The CDR3 region is CASNALAGGTTDTQYF. The CDR3 region has the DNA TGCGCCAGCAACGCCCTGGCGGGGGGGACCACAGATACGCAGTATTTT.

V usage is TRBV4-1 and J usage is TRBJ1-1, with D possibly matching TRBD1 (5 bases). V gave up 4 bases and J gave up 2 bases, with 17 bases separating them. Germline V gene data show CDR1 as MGHRA and CDR2 as YSYEKL. The CDR3 totals 16 residues. The CDR3 sequence: CASSPPWSGHNTEAFF. CDR3 coding DNA: TGCGCCAGCAGCCCACCATGGAGTGGACACAACACTGAAGCTTTCTTT.

The rearrangement links TRBV7-7 to TRBJ2-7, with TRBD2 identical over 8 bases. J was trimmed by 4 bases and V by 1 base; bases with no gene match: 6. The CDR3 is 15 amino acids. Germline V CDR1 and CDR2: SSHAT, FNYEAQ (reference sequence). CDR3 nucleotide sequence: TGTGCCAGCAGCTTAGAGGACGGCGGGGGGTACGAGCAGTACTTC. Protein product: CASSLEDGGGYEQYF.

A single count supports this clone. V usage is TRBV15 and J usage is TRBJ2-2; 11 bases agree with TRBD1. The CDR3 contains 15 residues. Per the germline V gene, CDR1 is LNHNV and CDR2 is YYDKDF (reference sequence). With 6 bases clipped from V and 4 bases from J, the junction kept 4 bases outside the gene matches. DNA for the CDR3: TGTGCCACCAGTATGGGACAGGGGGTCACCGGGGAGCTGTTTTTT. This encodes CATSMGQGVTGELFF.

The rearrangement joins TRBV30 to TRBJ1-6; D remains unclear. V lost 1 base, J lost 7 bases, and 14 bases lay in between. This CDR3 is 15 amino acids long. Germline assignment: CDR1 GTSNPN and CDR2 SVGIG (reference sequence). CDR3 amino acids: CAWSARTPGNSPLHF. For the CDR3, the DNA is TGTGCCTGGAGTGCCCGGACCCCGGGGAATTCACCCCTCCACTTT.

The chain employs TRBV6-1 and TRBJ2-6; TRBD1 matches at 9 bases. The CDR3 totals 20 residues. The germline CDR1 and CDR2 sequences are MNHNS and SASEGT. The ends lost 2 bases at V and 0 bases at J; junction bases unmatched: 11. This CDR3 is CASSERFWGQGGSGANVLTF. The DNA for the CDR3 is TGTGCCAGCAGTGAAAGATTTTGGGGACAGGGAGGCTCTGGGGCCAACGTCCTGACTTTC.

This clone was seen once. The J gene is TRBJ2-7, the V gene TRBV27; no clear D gene. V lost 0 bases and J 4 bases, leaving 10 bases between the germline ends. Germline CDR1 and CDR2: MNHEY and SMNVEV (reference sequence). This CDR3 has 14 residues. This chain's CDR3 is CASSLSPFTYEQYF. DNA for the CDR3: TGTGCCAGCAGTTTATCCCCGTTTACATACGAGCAGTACTTC.

The chain joins TRBV5-1 to TRBJ2-7, with 7 bases aligning to TRBD2. CDR1 SGHRS and CDR2 YFSETQ come from the germline V gene. The J segment lost 3 bases and the V segment lost 4 bases, leaving 7 bases of the junction unmatched. There are 14 residues in the CDR3. The CDR3 spells CASSVSGANYEQYF. The CDR3 nucleotides read TGCGCCAGCAGCGTAAGCGGGGCGAACTACGAGCAGTACTTC.

The CDR3 loop is CASSSGGYEQYF. The CDR3 nucleotides read TGTGCCAGCAGTTCAGGGGGCTACGAGCAGTACTTC. This chain joins TRBV12-3 or TRBV12-4 and TRBJ2-7; TRBD1 matches at 7 bases. The CDR3 has 12 residues. The V gene end was trimmed by 4 bases and the J gene end by 3 bases; junction bases not matched to a gene: 0.

V is TRBV9 and J is TRBJ2-7; 10 nucleotides agree with TRBD2. J gave up 0 bases and V 0 bases, and 3 bases lay outside the gene matches. The CDR3 sequence is 16 residues long. Germline CDR1 SGDLS, CDR2 YYNGEE. CDR3 loop: CASSVELAGSSYEQYF. In nucleotides, the CDR3 is TGTGCCAGCAGCGTAGAACTAGCGGGGTCCTCCTACGAGCAGTACTTC.